The rows below give T cell receptor beta chains drawn from one sample of a study of cytomegalovirus exposure and HLA in healthy donors. Sequencing used immunoSEQ multiplex PCR; TCRdb keeps in-frame clones, though not all of them. The sample has some 190,000 clones; approximately 80% are singletons. The material sequenced was PBMCs. All receptors derive from a girl aged 10-17 years in good health and CMV-seropositive. Both conserved end residues are part of each CDR3. Fields, in order: V gene, J gene, CDR3 protein.

v_gene: TRBV6-1
j_gene: TRBJ1-2
CDR3aa: CASSEAPGVRANYGYTF

v_gene: TRBV4-1
j_gene: TRBJ1-5
CDR3aa: CASSQGSGGNSNQPQHF

v_gene: TRBV18
j_gene: TRBJ1-5
CDR3aa: CASSPQGWGSNQPQHF

v_gene: TRBV28
j_gene: TRBJ1-1
CDR3aa: CASSLDREDMNTEAFF

v_gene: TRBV6-5
j_gene: TRBJ1-2
CDR3aa: CASSYPGQGRAGGYTF

v_gene: TRBV7-3
j_gene: TRBJ2-1
CDR3aa: CASSPSGMTYNEQFF

v_gene: TRBV4-2
j_gene: TRBJ2-7
CDR3aa: CASSQKKRRQGSSYEQYF

v_gene: TRBV5-1
j_gene: TRBJ2-1
CDR3aa: CASSAGLESYNEQFF

v_gene: TRBV18
j_gene: TRBJ2-5
CDR3aa: CASSTSGPQETQYF

v_gene: TRBV7-2
j_gene: TRBJ2-5
CDR3aa: CASSPGLARETQYF

v_gene: TRBV6-1
j_gene: TRBJ1-5
CDR3aa: CASTFVDGGNQPQHF

v_gene: TRBV30
j_gene: TRBJ2-3
CDR3aa: CAWLGPGLSTDTQYF

v_gene: TRBV10-3
j_gene: TRBJ1-2
CDR3aa: CAITVSGRAGHGYTF

v_gene: TRBV5-4
j_gene: TRBJ2-2
CDR3aa: CASSLLGGENTGELFF

v_gene: TRBV7-2
j_gene: TRBJ1-2
CDR3aa: CASSPETVVGYTF

v_gene: TRBV5-1
j_gene: TRBJ2-2
CDR3aa: CASSLQREPYTGELFF

v_gene: TRBV4-1
j_gene: TRBJ1-4
CDR3aa: CASSQDRASTNEKLFF

v_gene: TRBV5-6
j_gene: TRBJ2-7
CDR3aa: CASSLARGTYEQYF

v_gene: TRBV5-1
j_gene: TRBJ1-1
CDR3aa: CASRQGPSGLNTEAFF

v_gene: TRBV7-8
j_gene: TRBJ1-3
CDR3aa: CASSYTTTESSGNTIYF

v_gene: TRBV19
j_gene: TRBJ2-7
CDR3aa: CATSSQTGGYEQYF

v_gene: TRBV19
j_gene: TRBJ2-1
CDR3aa: CASSVTSGSFDEQFF

v_gene: TRBV20-1
j_gene: TRBJ1-2
CDR3aa: CGSDRDGYTF

v_gene: TRBV4-3
j_gene: TRBJ1-3
CDR3aa: CASSQDARGPGNTIYF

v_gene: TRBV5-4
j_gene: TRBJ2-7
CDR3aa: CASSSSGAAYEQYF

v_gene: TRBV2
j_gene: TRBJ2-7
CDR3aa: CASSDKRDEQYF

v_gene: TRBV7-9
j_gene: TRBJ2-5
CDR3aa: CASSLASGRIETQYF

v_gene: TRBV28
j_gene: TRBJ2-7
CDR3aa: CASSLDPGQGFEQYF

v_gene: TRBV11-3
j_gene: TRBJ2-1
CDR3aa: CASSLGSSGSYNEQFF

v_gene: TRBV6-1
j_gene: TRBJ2-3
CDR3aa: CASSDQSGSDTQYF

v_gene: TRBV10-2
j_gene: TRBJ2-3
CDR3aa: CASSLAGGGDTQYF

v_gene: TRBV25-1
j_gene: TRBJ2-7
CDR3aa: CASSATGIPYEQYF

v_gene: TRBV18
j_gene: TRBJ2-1
CDR3aa: CASSPGAGEFF

v_gene: TRBV12-5
j_gene: TRBJ1-1
CDR3aa: CASGMSNTEAFF

v_gene: TRBV5-6
j_gene: TRBJ1-5
CDR3aa: CASSLLNQPQHF

v_gene: TRBV30
j_gene: TRBJ1-1
CDR3aa: CAWAGVRTEAFF

v_gene: TRBV19
j_gene: TRBJ2-7
CDR3aa: CASSITSGPYYEQYF

v_gene: TRBV10-1
j_gene: TRBJ2-5
CDR3aa: CASSESRGASIQYF

v_gene: TRBV11-2
j_gene: TRBJ2-1
CDR3aa: CASSLVGLAGPFF

v_gene: TRBV11-2
j_gene: TRBJ1-4
CDR3aa: CASSLIGRTEKLFF

v_gene: TRBV5-1
j_gene: TRBJ1-5
CDR3aa: CASSLGTANQPQHF

v_gene: TRBV7-8
j_gene: TRBJ1-5
CDR3aa: CASSNTGGSNQPQHF

v_gene: TRBV6-5
j_gene: TRBJ2-3
CDR3aa: CASSYGGASTDTQYF

v_gene: TRBV5-8
j_gene: TRBJ2-5
CDR3aa: CASSLVLAGGETQYF

v_gene: TRBV14
j_gene: TRBJ1-2
CDR3aa: CASSFRQGSSGYTF

v_gene: TRBV7-2
j_gene: TRBJ1-2
CDR3aa: CASSLDGYGYTF

v_gene: TRBV11-2
j_gene: TRBJ2-7
CDR3aa: CASSVDRGSQYF

v_gene: TRBV7-9
j_gene: TRBJ2-7
CDR3aa: CASSSRTGTSGRTYEQYF

v_gene: TRBV6-5
j_gene: TRBJ2-3
CDR3aa: CASSYSSPPDTQYF

v_gene: TRBV12-5
j_gene: TRBJ2-3
CDR3aa: CASGHRDRSTDTQYF

v_gene: TRBV18
j_gene: TRBJ2-7
CDR3aa: CASSPTGGGSYEQYF

v_gene: TRBV6-1
j_gene: TRBJ2-3
CDR3aa: CASSGRRGTSSTDTQYF

v_gene: TRBV27
j_gene: TRBJ2-1
CDR3aa: CASSWAGGPRNEQFF

v_gene: TRBV10-1
j_gene: TRBJ2-7
CDR3aa: CAINPLAGVDEQYF

v_gene: TRBV5-4
j_gene: TRBJ2-1
CDR3aa: CASRIGQGSYNEQFF